What follows is one T cell receptor (beta chain) and its context. This specimen comes from a study of blood T cell repertoires in COVID-19. On the study more broadly: Some COVID-19 samples were acute and others convalescent; all came from the United States, Italy and Spain.

How the authors handled the data: Estimates of nucleated cell counts were drawn from the amplification of reference gene primers. Using immunoSEQ multiplex PCR, the repertoire was profiled, and TCRdb retains in-frame clones only, with some absent. Clonal size and the V and J genes are those of that table, whereas D and trimming came from the DNA. This repertoire shows 400,000 to 550,000 clones, around nine tenths found once; its top ten account for just under 2%. Enrolled through a virtual design, the participants were between about 18 and 100 years of age and came from fewer than 30 US areas. Assignments of participants to cohorts depended upon their own reported clinical history. Germline-derived CDR1 and CDR2 are SEHNR and FQNEAQ (reference sequence). Germline trimming cut 2 bases from V and 7 bases from J; bases unmatched to any gene: 3. CDR3 length: 15 amino acids.

The TCR comes from a young woman with acute COVID-19. Sequenced sample: PBMCs or T cells enriched from blood (not recorded which). The chain is built from TRBV7-9 and TRBJ2-1; 12 bases line up with TRBD2. The CDR3 nucleotides read TGTGCCAGCAGCTTACTTGGGACTAGCGGGAATGAGCAGTTCTTC. Its translation is CASSLLGTSGNEQFF.